Below, 9 T cell receptor beta chains from the same sample are listed, as sequenced in a study of low-dose radiotherapy and immunotherapy resistance in tumors. TRAV and TRBV primers primed cDNA for both TCRalpha and TCRbeta. A roughly 20-cycle PCR with a constant-region primer and V-primer adapter amplified TCRs. TCRdb used MiXCR to reprocess the reads, holding one entry per CDR3 protein. The sample consists of 75,000 to 95,000 distinct CDR3 sequences, more than 8.5% of them appearing once. The sample's time point: before trial treatment. Specimen: PBMCs, collected before treatment. These receptors came from a male donor with prostate cancer.

This clonotype was counted at least ten times. The rearrangement uses TRBV20-1 and TRBJ2-1; D possibly corresponds to TRBD2 (6 bases). V was clipped by 3 bases and J by 1 base, with 16 bases between them. Germline loops: CDR1 DFQATT, CDR2 SNEGSKA (reference sequence). This CDR3 region has 16 residues. The CDR3 DNA sequence: TGCAGTGCTAGCCCGAAGCGGGCACAGTCCTACAATGAGCAGTTCTTC. It translates to CSASPKRAQSYNEQFF.

This clonotype was counted many times. The chain links TRBV4-3 to TRBJ1-5; D gene unclear. V lost 1 base and J 5 bases, leaving 9 bases between the germline ends. The CDR3 sequence is 14 residues long. Germline loops: CDR1 LGHNA, CDR2 YSLEER. The CDR3 sequence: CASSQVLGHQPQHF. CDR3 DNA: TGCGCCAGCAGCCAAGTTCTCGGCCATCAGCCCCAGCATTTT.

There are many counts of this clonotype. The chain has TRBV28 and TRBJ2-7; weak D call: TRBD2 (5 bases). Trimming removed 7 bases at V and 2 bases at J, with 12 bases between. The CDR3 consists of 13 residues. Germline V CDR1 and CDR2: MDHEN, SYDVKM. As DNA, the CDR3 is TGTGCCAGCACCGGAGCGGTACCCTACGAGCAGTACTTC. This codes for CASTGAVPYEQYF. The full variable domain, with the rest looked up from reference TRBV28 and TRBJ2-7, is DVKVTQSSRYLVKRTGEKVFLECVQDMDHENMFWYRQDPGLGLRLIYFSYDVKMKEKGDIPEGYSVSREKKERFSLILESASTNQTSMYLCASTGAVPYEQYFGPGTRLTVT.

V is TRBV5-1 and J is TRBJ2-7, with 8 nucleotides matching TRBD2. From germline, CDR1 is SGHRS and CDR2 YFSETQ. V was clipped by 1 base and J by 4 bases; unmatched bases: 16. CDR3 length: 18 residues. The CDR3 protein is CASSLYPPGSGSLYEQYF. DNA of the CDR3: TGCGCCAGCAGCTTGTACCCCCCCGGGAGCGGGAGTCTTTACGAGCAGTACTTC.

This clonotype was observed at least ten times. The genes are TRBV19 and TRBJ2-1; TRBD2 agrees at 8 bases. The CDR3 sequence is 14 residues long. CDR1 LNHDA and CDR2 SQIVND come from the germline V gene (reference sequence). The V and J ends lost 3 bases and 6 bases, in that order; junction bases with no gene match: 4. The CDR3, as DNA: TGTGCCAGTAGTATCACCGGGACTAGCAATGAGCAGTTCTTC. Its translation is CASSITGTSNEQFF.

This clonotype was observed at least ten times. The chain couples TRBV28 to TRBJ1-1; no clear D gene. The CDR3 runs to 15 residues. The V gene lost 8 bases and the J gene lost 1 base, with 17 bases spanning the gap. The germline V gene encodes CDR1 MDHEN and CDR2 SYDVKM. The CDR3 reads CASQPGNLRNTEAFF. The CDR3 bases are TGTGCCAGCCAACCGGGAAACCTTCGGAACACTGAAGCTTTCTTT.

The table lists this clonotype with many counts. The chain combines TRBV20-1 with TRBJ2-5; 7 nucleotides line up with TRBD1. The CDR3 is made up of 13 amino acids. Unmatched junction bases numbered 8, after V lost 6 bases and J lost 4 bases. Germline lookup yields CDR1 DFQATT and CDR2 SNEGSKA (reference sequence). DNA for the CDR3: TGCAGTGCGAGGGACAGTGGTTCAGAGACCCAGTACTTC. Translating gives CSARDSGSETQYF.

Points on this clonotype: This likely reflects a read error, since a far larger clone is one base away. V gene TRBV5-3 combines with J gene TRBJ2-5; maybe TRBD2 (7 bases). TRBV5-3 has ORF status, its function being uncertain. The CDR3 totals 16 residues. This CDR3 is CASSLSHGGLVGTQYF. CDR3 nucleotide sequence: TGTGCCAGCAGCTTGAGTCACGGGGGGCTAGTAGGGACCCAGTACTTC.

This clonotype was observed many times. This chain links TRBV30 with TRBJ1-6; TRBD1 agrees at 9 bases. Germline lookup yields CDR1 GTSNPN and CDR2 SVGIG (reference sequence). J gave up 13 bases and V 4 bases, and 5 bases lay outside the gene matches. This CDR3 comprises 12 residues. CDR3 region: CAWKRQGVPLHF. CDR3 nucleotides: TGTGCCTGGAAAAGACAGGGGGTGCCCCTCCACTTT.